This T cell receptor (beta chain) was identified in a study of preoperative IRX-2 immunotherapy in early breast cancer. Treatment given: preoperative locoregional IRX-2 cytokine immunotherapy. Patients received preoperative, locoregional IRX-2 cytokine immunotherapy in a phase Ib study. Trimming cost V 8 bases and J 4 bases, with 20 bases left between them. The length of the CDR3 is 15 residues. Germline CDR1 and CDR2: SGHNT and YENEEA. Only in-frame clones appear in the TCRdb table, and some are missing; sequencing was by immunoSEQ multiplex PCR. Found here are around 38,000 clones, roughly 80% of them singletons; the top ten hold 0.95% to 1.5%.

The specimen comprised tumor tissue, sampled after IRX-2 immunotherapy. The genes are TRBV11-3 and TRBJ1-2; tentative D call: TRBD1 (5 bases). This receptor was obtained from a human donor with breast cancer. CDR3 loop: CASSPPGREGYGYTF. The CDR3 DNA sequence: TGTGCCAGCTCCCCGCCGGGCAGGGAGGGCTATGGCTACACCTTC.